This T cell receptor (beta chain) originates from a study of T-cell reconstitution after alpha-beta-depleted transplantation in children. Deletions cut 9 bases from V and 1 base from J, with 12 bases between. This CDR3 has 13 residues. This clonotype showed up just a few times. For TCRbeta, the library was prepared with unique molecular identifiers. MiXCR was run by TCRdb on the PCR reads, yielding one entry per CDR3 protein. Among over 550,000 distinct CDR3 sequences listed, roughly a tenth were seen once. The specimen comprised PBMCs from the stem cell graft donor, sampled from the stem cell graft. This TCR derives from a human donor who donated a stem cell graft to a child with acute myeloid leukemia. The rearrangement joins TRBV12-3 or TRBV12-4 to TRBJ1-2; D remains ambiguous. The CDR3 DNA is TGTGCCAGTCAAGACCTAATTAACTATGGCTACACCTTC. It encodes CASQDLINYGYTF.